This TCR beta chain was found in a study of metastatic and nonmetastatic thyroid tumors. Study at large: Peripheral blood and tumor or nodule samples from malignant and benign thyroid patients were compared. Study conclusions and caveats: Malignant thyroid tumors reportedly exceeded benign nodules significantly in TCR beta diversity, with the difference appearing in blood and tumor.

This clone was detected many times. Its specificity is not known. Until they underwent thyroid surgery, no patient had received any treatment. As processed by the authors: Researchers built a distant-metastasis classifier for papillary thyroid cancer that drew on CDR3 differences across clinicopathological groups. TCRdb reanalyzed the PCR reads via MiXCR. Here the V and J calls rest on TCRdb's processing, not on the authors' analysis. This sample has about 35,000 clones; about 18% occur once, and the top ten carry around 5.9%. Germline loops: CDR1 LNHDA, CDR2 SQIVND (reference sequence). The V and J ends lost 4 bases and 7 bases, in that order; junction bases with no gene match: 16. CDR3 size: 17 residues.

This clonotype was obtained from a male donor with papillary thyroid cancer or a benign thyroid nodule (not recorded which). Some clones in this sample may be carry-over from other donors' samples. The rearrangement uses TRBV19 and TRBJ2-4, with TRBD1 identical over 7 bases. Sequenced: blood. In DNA form, the CDR3 reads TGTGCCAGTAGTAGTGGGGCAATGGACAGGACTTGGAACATTCAGTACTTC. This codes for CASSSGAMDRTWNIQYF.